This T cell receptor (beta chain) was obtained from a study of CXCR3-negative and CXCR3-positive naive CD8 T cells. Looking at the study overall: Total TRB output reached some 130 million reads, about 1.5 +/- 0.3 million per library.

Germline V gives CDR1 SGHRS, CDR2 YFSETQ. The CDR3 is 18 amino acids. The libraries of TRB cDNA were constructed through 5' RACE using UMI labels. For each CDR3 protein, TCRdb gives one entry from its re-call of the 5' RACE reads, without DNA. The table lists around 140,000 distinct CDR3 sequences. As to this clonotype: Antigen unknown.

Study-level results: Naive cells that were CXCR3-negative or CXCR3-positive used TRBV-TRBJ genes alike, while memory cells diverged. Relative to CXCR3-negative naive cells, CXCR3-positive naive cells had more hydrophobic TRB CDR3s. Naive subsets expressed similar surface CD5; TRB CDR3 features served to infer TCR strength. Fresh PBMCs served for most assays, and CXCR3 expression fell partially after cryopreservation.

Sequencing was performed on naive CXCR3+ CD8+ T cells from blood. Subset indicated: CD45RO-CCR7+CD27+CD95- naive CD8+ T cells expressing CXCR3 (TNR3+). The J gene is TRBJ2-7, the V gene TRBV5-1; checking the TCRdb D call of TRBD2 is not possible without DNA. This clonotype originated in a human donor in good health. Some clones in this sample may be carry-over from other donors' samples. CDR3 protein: CASSLEGGGRDLSYEQYF.